This TCR beta chain was sequenced during a study of T cells in localized non-small cell lung cancer (TCRdb year 2020). In terms of the full investigation: Comparing tumors with uninvolved tumor-adjacent lungs, the study looked at the T cell repertoires of 236 patients with early-stage NSCLC. The cohort was made up of under 250 treatment-naive NSCLC patients whose localized lung tumors had been resected. Of the NSCLC patients, roughly 130 were male and around 99 were female, and the mean age was about 69 years.

V is clipped by 1 base and J by 0 bases, and the sequence between their germline boundaries is 11 bases long. CDR1 and CDR2 are read off the germline V gene as KGHSH and LQKENI. The CDR3 spans 16 residues, from the cysteine through the phenylalanine. Left in the record is the CDR3 DNA by itself, 48 bases read in frame from the first base. The immunoSEQ Assay was used to sequence TCR beta CDR3 regions from DNA. The study's own analysis went as follows. To compute T cell density, TCR beta template counts were normalized to usable DNA, which was estimated by amplifying housekeeping genes. Richness was estimated using the preseqR package, with extrapolation to 400,000 templates for PBMC samples and to 120,000 templates for tissue samples. Clonality was taken to be one minus Pielou's evenness. Tissue-enriched TCRs were identified through differential abundance testing performed on productive amino-acid clonotypes, with a minimum total count of 5 and an alpha of 0.1. The Jaccard Index and the Morisita Overlap Index were used to quantify repertoire overlap between compartments. TCR beta CDR3s were clustered by GLIPH together with public tetramer-defined viral CDR3s, and at least three viral sequences plus V-gene enrichment were required for viral motifs. TCRdb limited this immuneACCESS table to in-frame rearrangements with V and J called. A share of clones is missing; checked studies link under half to unresolved V genes, and the rest is unexplained. The V and J calls and the clone size are those of that table, but D and trimming were determined from the DNA. This sample gives about 26,000 clones in total; 75% to 90% of them show up just once. The ten largest clonotypes hold roughly 4% of the sample.

Note on this clone: Its antigen is currently not known. No base quality values were provided; no much bigger clone lies one nucleotide off.

What the authors observed across the whole study: Because multi-region sequencing of the tumors was not done, intratumor heterogeneity could not be ruled out. Because of the exploratory design, TCR variables were selected using unadjusted p-values without false-discovery rate correction. A median of 57 of the top 100 tumor clones turned up in the paired uninvolved adjacent lung, and 28 of those clones also ranked among the top 100 of that same adjacent lung. The highest T cell clonality was observed in uninvolved tumor-adjacent lung, where clonality exceeded that of tumor, suggesting that antigenic responses were more focused in uninvolved tumor-adjacent lung. Longer overall survival was associated with higher T cell density in blood, whereas shorter survival was associated with higher clonality in adjacent lung.

At diagnosis, peripheral blood, uninvolved tumor-adjacent lung and tumor were collected and stored as a combination of fresh-frozen and FFPE material. For TCR repertoire profiling, the blood samples were analyzed as peripheral blood mononuclear cells. Recombination joined TRBV18 with TRBJ2-3; the D segment might be TRBD1 or TRBD2, since each matches 5 bases. Sequenced material: peripheral blood, taken before any cancer treatment. The clonotype comes from a woman between 40 and 69 years old with stage I lung adenocarcinoma. The DNA is TGTGCCAGCTCACCACGAGGGGACGGGAGCACAGATACGCAGTATTTT. Its protein is CASSPRGDGSTDTQYF.